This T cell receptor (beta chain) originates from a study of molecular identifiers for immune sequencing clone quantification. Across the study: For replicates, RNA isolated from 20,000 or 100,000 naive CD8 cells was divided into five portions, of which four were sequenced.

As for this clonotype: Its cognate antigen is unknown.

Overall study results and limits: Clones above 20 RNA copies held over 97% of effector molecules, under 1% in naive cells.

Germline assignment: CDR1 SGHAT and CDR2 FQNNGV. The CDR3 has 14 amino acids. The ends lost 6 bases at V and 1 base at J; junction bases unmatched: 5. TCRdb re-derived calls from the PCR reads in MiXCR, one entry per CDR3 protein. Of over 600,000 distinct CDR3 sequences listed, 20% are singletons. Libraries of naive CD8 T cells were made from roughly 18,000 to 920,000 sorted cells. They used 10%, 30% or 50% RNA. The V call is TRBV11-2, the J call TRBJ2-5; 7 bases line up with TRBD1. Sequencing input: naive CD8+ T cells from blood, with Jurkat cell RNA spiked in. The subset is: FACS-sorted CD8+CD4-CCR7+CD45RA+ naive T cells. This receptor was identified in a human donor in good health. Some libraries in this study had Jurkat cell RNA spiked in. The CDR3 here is CASRSTGFQETQYF. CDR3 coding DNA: TGTGCCAGCAGGTCGACAGGGTTCCAAGAGACCCAGTACTTC.